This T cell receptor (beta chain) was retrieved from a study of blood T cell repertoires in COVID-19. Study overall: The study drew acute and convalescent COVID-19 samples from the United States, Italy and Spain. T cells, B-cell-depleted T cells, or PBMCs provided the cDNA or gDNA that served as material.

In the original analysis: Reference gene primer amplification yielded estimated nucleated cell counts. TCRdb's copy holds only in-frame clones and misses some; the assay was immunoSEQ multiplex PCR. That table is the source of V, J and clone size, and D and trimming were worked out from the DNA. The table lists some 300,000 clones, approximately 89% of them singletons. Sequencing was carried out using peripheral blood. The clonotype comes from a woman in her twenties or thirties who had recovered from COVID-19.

The CDR3 is CASSRLFEAFF. In DNA, the CDR3 is TGTGCCAGCAGCCGTCTATTCGAAGCTTTCTTT. V and J are TRBV5-8 and TRBJ1-1; D is undetermined. The CDR3 spans 11 residues. Germline lookup yields CDR1 SGHTS and CDR2 YDEGEE. V was trimmed by 4 bases and J by 8 bases, leaving 9 bases between them.